The subject of this entry is one TCR beta chain. The antigen it binds to is not known. No base quality values were provided; no much bigger clone lies one nucleotide off. The V end gives up 0 bases and the J end 0 bases, leaving 8 bases in the junction not matched to a gene. CDR1 LNHNV and CDR2 YYDKDF were looked up in the germline V gene (reference sequence). The CDR3 runs 17 amino acids, cysteine and phenylalanine included. CDR3 DNA is the only sequence kept; it has 51 bases, read in frame from the first base. The data derive from a study of shared T cell receptors in the human thymus (dated by TCRdb to the early 2020s). The study in broad terms: The study examined how the human thymus generates shared, self-reactive T-cell receptor alpha chains.

Libraries were built with the immunoSEQ multiplex PCR assay. The source is immuneACCESS, and TCRdb retained only in-frame sequences with V and J called. Part of the clones is not carried over; for the studies checked, unresolved V genes explain less than half of this, and the remainder is unexplained. For this sample there are under 700,000 clones; around three quarters appear just once. The ten largest account for about 0.012% of the sample. A further study also used this sample, focusing on human thymus T cells. The second publication reports: Donors were immunologically healthy infants undergoing open corrective cardiac surgery for congenital heart defects in Finland. The thymus tissue came from surgical resects taken out during corrective cardiac surgery. V and J gene segment usage appeared biased in both thymic and peripheral blood repertoires. According to the related research, thymic TCR repertoires were highly overlapping among unrelated individuals. The study used seven to nine infant thymus samples plus four related peripheral blood samples to characterize TCR alpha and beta repertoires. Donor ages ranging from about 6 to 244 days were recorded, and a handful of male and a couple of female infants were included in the cohort. Thymocytes were released mechanically from tissue and stored at -70 °C as pellets of 10-30 million cells. A QIAsymphony instrument was used to extract genomic DNA from the frozen cell pellets. The immunoSEQ multiplex PCR assay was used to amplify the TCRB and TCRAD loci from a standardized quantity of quality-controlled genomic DNA. The amplicons covered the V(D)J region and were long enough to include the CDR3 and to identify the V and J genes. The amplicons were sequenced on an Illumina platform via the commercial immunoSEQ service. Primer bias and sequencing errors were corrected as previously described, and TCRAD and TCRB definitions were based on the IMGT database. Analysis of the repertoires was done with immunoSEQ Analyzer 3.0 and VDJTools and included basic statistics, V/J segment usage, diversity estimates, rarefaction and pairwise overlap. Chao1, ChaoE, Efron-Thisted, Shannon and inverse Simpson indices were used to estimate diversity, which was also estimated on datasets down-sampled to the smallest sample. Repertoire overlap used strict matching of CDR3 nucleotide sequence, V gene and J gene, with Jaccard-based multidimensional scaling clustering. On average, approximately 860,000 unique TCRB clonotypes were obtained from thymus samples, compared with roughly 84,000 from blood samples.

The receptor comes from a boy under three years old with a congenital heart defect. Donor details come from another sample of the same person, matched by shared clones. The specimen was thymocytes. This sequence uses TRBV15 and TRBJ2-7, with 7 bases matching TRBD1. The CDR3 protein: CATSRDRDRDSSYEQYF. The sequenced DNA: TGTGCCACCAGCAGAGATCGCGACAGGGACAGCTCCTACGAGCAGTACTTC.